This T cell receptor beta chain stems from a study of radiotherapy plus CTLA-4 blockade in lung cancer. About the study: Disease control was seen in approximately 29% of patients, objective responses in roughly 19%. Study outcomes and limitations: Interferon-beta and early blood T cell clone dynamics reportedly predicted response best. TCR clones of tumor origin grew in blood after radiotherapy plus ipilimumab.

CDR3 size: 12 residues. V was cut by 10 bases and J by 0 bases, with 9 bases left in between. Germline assignment: CDR1 MNHNY and CDR2 SVGAGI (reference sequence). Receiving focal radiation plus CTLA-4 blockade with ipilimumab were patients who had chemo-refractory metastatic non-small-cell lung cancer. This clone was seen a handful of times. What it binds is unknown. Only in-frame clones appear in the TCRdb table, and some are missing; sequencing was by immunoSEQ multiplex PCR. The data show 70,000 to 95,000 clones, about 85% seen once. The chain joins TRBV6-6 to TRBJ1-2, with D possibly being TRBD1 (5 bases). Sequencing was performed on peripheral blood, taken from a patient treated with radiotherapy plus ipilimumab. The sequence came from a human donor with non-small cell lung cancer that progressed on radiotherapy plus ipilimumab. The DNA for the CDR3 is TGTGCCACAAAAGGGGCTAACTATGGCTACACCTTC. This gives the protein CATKGANYGYTF.